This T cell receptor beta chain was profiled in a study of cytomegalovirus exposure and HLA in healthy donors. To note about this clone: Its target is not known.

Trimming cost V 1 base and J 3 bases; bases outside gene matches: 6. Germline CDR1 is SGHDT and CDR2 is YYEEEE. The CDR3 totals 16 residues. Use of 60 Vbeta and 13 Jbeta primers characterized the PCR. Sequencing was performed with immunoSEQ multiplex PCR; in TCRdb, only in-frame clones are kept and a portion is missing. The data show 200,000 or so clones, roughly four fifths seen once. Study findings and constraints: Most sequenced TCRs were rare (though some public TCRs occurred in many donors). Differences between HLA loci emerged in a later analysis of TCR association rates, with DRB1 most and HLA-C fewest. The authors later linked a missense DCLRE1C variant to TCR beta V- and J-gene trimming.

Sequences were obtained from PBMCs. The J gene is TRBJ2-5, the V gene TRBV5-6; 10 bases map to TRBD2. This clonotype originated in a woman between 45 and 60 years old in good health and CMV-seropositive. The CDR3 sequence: CASSLRSSGGKETQYF. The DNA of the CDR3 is TGTGCCAGCAGCTTGAGGTCTAGCGGGGGTAAAGAGACCCAGTACTTC.